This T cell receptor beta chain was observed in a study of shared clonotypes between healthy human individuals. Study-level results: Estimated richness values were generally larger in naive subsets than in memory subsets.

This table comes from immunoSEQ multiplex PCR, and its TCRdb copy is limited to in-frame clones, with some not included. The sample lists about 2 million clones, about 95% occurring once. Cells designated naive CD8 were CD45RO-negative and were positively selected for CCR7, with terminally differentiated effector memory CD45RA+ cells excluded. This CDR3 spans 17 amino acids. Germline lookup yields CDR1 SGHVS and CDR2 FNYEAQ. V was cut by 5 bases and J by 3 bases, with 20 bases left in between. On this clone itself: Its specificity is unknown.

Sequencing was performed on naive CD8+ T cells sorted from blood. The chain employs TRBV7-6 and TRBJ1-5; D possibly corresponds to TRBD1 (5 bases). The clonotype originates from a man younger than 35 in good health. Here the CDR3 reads CASSATAGPGLNQPQHF. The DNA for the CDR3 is TGTGCCAGCAGCGCAACCGCTGGCCCAGGGCTCAATCAGCCCCAGCATTTT. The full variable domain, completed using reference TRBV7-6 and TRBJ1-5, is GAGVSQSPRYKVTKRGQDVALRCDPISGHVSLYWYRQALGQGPEFLTYFNYEAQQDKSGLPNDRFSAERPEGSISTLTIQRTEQRDSAMYRCASSATAGPGLNQPQHFGDGTRLSIL.